The present T cell receptor (beta chain) was sequenced within a study of T cells in Graves' hyperthyroidism and ophthalmopathy. The CDR3 length is 12 residues. Trimming left V 6 bases short and J 9 bases short, with 14 bases between. CDR1 is SGHKS and CDR2 is YYEKEE in the germline V gene (reference sequence). Pregnant or lactating patients were excluded, as were those with uncontrolled infection or other autoimmune disease. The sample holds many counts of this clonotype. Amplified TCR beta CDR3 regions derived from RNA transcripts. During a first-round RT-PCR of the TCR CDR3, the HTBI primer set was used. In TCRdb, the multiplex PCR reads were re-called with MiXCR into one record per CDR3 protein. The sample lists 330,000 or so distinct CDR3 sequences, approximately 18% occurring once.

Sequencing input: blood. The rearrangement uses TRBV5-5 and TRBJ2-3; no definite D call. The clonotype comes from a man in his fifties with Graves' ophthalmopathy. CDR3 sequence (DNA): TGTGCCAGCACCACGGGTCCCGGAACGCAGTATTTT. Protein product: CASTTGPGTQYF.